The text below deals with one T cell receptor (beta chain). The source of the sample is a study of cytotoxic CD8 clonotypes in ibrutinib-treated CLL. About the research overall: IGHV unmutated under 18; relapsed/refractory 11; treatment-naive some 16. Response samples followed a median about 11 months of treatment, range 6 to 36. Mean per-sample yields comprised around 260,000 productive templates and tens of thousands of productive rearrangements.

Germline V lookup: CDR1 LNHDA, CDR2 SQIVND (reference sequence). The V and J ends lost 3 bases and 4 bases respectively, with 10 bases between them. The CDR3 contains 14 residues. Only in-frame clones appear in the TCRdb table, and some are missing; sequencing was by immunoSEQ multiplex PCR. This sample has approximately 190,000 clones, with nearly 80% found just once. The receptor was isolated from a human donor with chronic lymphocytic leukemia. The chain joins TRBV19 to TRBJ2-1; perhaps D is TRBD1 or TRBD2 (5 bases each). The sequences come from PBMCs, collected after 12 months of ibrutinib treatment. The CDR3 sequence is CASSIPGRYNEQFF. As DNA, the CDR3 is TGTGCCAGTAGTATCCCAGGGAGATACAATGAGCAGTTCTTC.